This T cell receptor (beta chain) emerged from a study of blood T cells in healthy people across ages. J lost 3 bases, V lost 0 bases, and 4 bases had no gene match. The CDR3 totals 16 residues. Germline assignment: CDR1 MNHEY and CDR2 SVGEGT. It was with a sample-barcoded 5' primer and a J-beta primer mix that a second PCR of roughly 6 to 11 cycles was run. TCRdb independently ran MiXCR on the 5' RACE reads; one entry per CDR3 protein. The table has roughly 560,000 distinct CDR3 sequences, 24% seen once; the top ten hold less than 9%. This same sample was also part of a study on T cells of mothers and their children. As reported in that work: Each 15 ul cDNA reaction used roughly 1.5 ug RNA; all RNA was used.

The sequencing sample was made of blood. The chain has TRBV6-2 or TRBV6-3 and TRBJ1-5, with 8 bases matching TRBD1. The source is a boy aged 5-17 years in good health. This chain's CDR3 is CASSYSSRGPNQPQHF. CDR3 sequence (DNA): TGTGCCAGCAGTTACTCGAGCAGGGGGCCCAATCAGCCCCAGCATTTT.